Listed below are T cell receptor beta chains from one sample, sequenced in a study of cytomegalovirus exposure and HLA in healthy donors. Some clones are missing from TCRdb's copy, which holds only in-frame ones; the method was immunoSEQ multiplex PCR. The sample has 150,000 or so clones, approximately 83% seen once. The sample was PBMCs. The receptors were gathered from a man younger than 35 in good health and CMV-seropositive. Each CDR3 is given with its conserved first and last residue. Clone size, where shown, is once, few, many, or a class for clones that have expanded.

clone_size: -; v_call: TRBV21-1; j_call: TRBJ2-2; cdr3_aa: CASKSGALNGFELFF
clone_size: -; v_call: TRBV10-3; j_call: TRBJ1-3; cdr3_aa: CAISEGSSGNTIYF
clone_size: -; v_call: TRBV5-5; j_call: TRBJ1-2; cdr3_aa: CASSVGAGTGGAGYGYTF
clone_size: -; v_call: TRBV2; j_call: TRBJ2-3; cdr3_aa: CASSDPSTDTQYF
clone_size: -; v_call: TRBV7-9; j_call: TRBJ1-1; cdr3_aa: CASSRRQGVLNTEAFF
clone_size: -; v_call: TRBV7-9; j_call: TRBJ1-2; cdr3_aa: CASSPTGDRGGYGYTF
clone_size: -; v_call: TRBV5-1; j_call: TRBJ1-1; cdr3_aa: CASSPQTVYTEAFF
clone_size: once; v_call: TRBV7-2; j_call: TRBJ2-1; cdr3_aa: CASSLGSYSYNEQFF
clone_size: -; v_call: TRBV18; j_call: TRBJ1-5; cdr3_aa: CASSPGPGGESNQPQHF
clone_size: -; v_call: TRBV15; j_call: TRBJ2-7; cdr3_aa: CATSRDSRYEQYF
clone_size: -; v_call: TRBV27; j_call: TRBJ2-5; cdr3_aa: CASSLSGGRGETQYF
clone_size: -; v_call: TRBV7-9; j_call: TRBJ1-5; cdr3_aa: CSSSLGMTGENTPQHF
clone_size: once; v_call: TRBV9; j_call: TRBJ2-2; cdr3_aa: CASSVVGAGTGELFF
clone_size: few; v_call: TRBV4-1; j_call: TRBJ1-6; cdr3_aa: CASSQDIPRDRGNNSPLHF
clone_size: -; v_call: TRBV19; j_call: TRBJ2-5; cdr3_aa: CASSITSGPQETQYF
clone_size: -; v_call: TRBV18; j_call: TRBJ1-2; cdr3_aa: CASSPRTGEKASYTF
clone_size: -; v_call: TRBV6-5; j_call: TRBJ2-3; cdr3_aa: CATQAGGTQYF
clone_size: -; v_call: TRBV10-1; j_call: TRBJ2-5; cdr3_aa: CASSESQLAAFQYF
clone_size: -; v_call: TRBV2; j_call: TRBJ1-2; cdr3_aa: CALQVDGYTF
clone_size: -; v_call: TRBV27; j_call: TRBJ1-4; cdr3_aa: CASGEVNEKLFF
clone_size: -; v_call: TRBV5-4; j_call: TRBJ2-7; cdr3_aa: CASSDGLGLAGGPYEQYF
clone_size: -; v_call: TRBV19; j_call: TRBJ1-2; cdr3_aa: CASRGLWYGYTF
clone_size: -; v_call: TRBV6-1; j_call: TRBJ1-2; cdr3_aa: CASSNPGGAYGYTF
clone_size: -; v_call: TRBV2; j_call: TRBJ2-2; cdr3_aa: CASSEVQSTGELFF
clone_size: -; v_call: TRBV5-1; j_call: TRBJ2-2; cdr3_aa: CASSLTGENTGGELFF
clone_size: -; v_call: TRBV7-3; j_call: TRBJ2-4; cdr3_aa: CASSFPETGGKNIQYF
clone_size: -; v_call: TRBV9; j_call: TRBJ2-3; cdr3_aa: CASGGAGGTDTQYF
clone_size: -; v_call: TRBV9; j_call: TRBJ2-1; cdr3_aa: CASSVTPGTSGGYNEQFF
clone_size: -; v_call: TRBV21-1; j_call: TRBJ2-1; cdr3_aa: CASSKSLEGAVYNEQFF
clone_size: -; v_call: TRBV19; j_call: TRBJ1-5; cdr3_aa: CASSIPDRGRNQPQHF
clone_size: -; v_call: TRBV9; j_call: TRBJ2-2; cdr3_aa: CASSITGTANTGELFF
clone_size: once; v_call: TRBV19; j_call: TRBJ1-5; cdr3_aa: CASSPRTGANQPQHF
clone_size: once; v_call: TRBV19; j_call: TRBJ2-6; cdr3_aa: CASSQTGANVLTF
clone_size: -; v_call: TRBV7-9; j_call: TRBJ1-1; cdr3_aa: CASRGRRGRYTEAFF
clone_size: -; v_call: TRBV6-5; j_call: TRBJ2-7; cdr3_aa: CASSYAATGYLYEQYF
clone_size: -; v_call: TRBV7-9; j_call: TRBJ1-1; cdr3_aa: CASSLGSGSAFF
clone_size: -; v_call: TRBV15; j_call: TRBJ2-5; cdr3_aa: CATSRDFIGGDEQYF
clone_size: -; v_call: TRBV4-3; j_call: TRBJ2-5; cdr3_aa: CASSQGSSGDPYQETQYF
clone_size: -; v_call: TRBV10-1; j_call: TRBJ2-5; cdr3_aa: CASSEIGGTQETQYF
clone_size: -; v_call: TRBV14; j_call: TRBJ1-4; cdr3_aa: CASSPPGQGSSDEKLFF
clone_size: once; v_call: TRBV6-5; j_call: TRBJ1-2; cdr3_aa: CASRDRDNNYGYTF